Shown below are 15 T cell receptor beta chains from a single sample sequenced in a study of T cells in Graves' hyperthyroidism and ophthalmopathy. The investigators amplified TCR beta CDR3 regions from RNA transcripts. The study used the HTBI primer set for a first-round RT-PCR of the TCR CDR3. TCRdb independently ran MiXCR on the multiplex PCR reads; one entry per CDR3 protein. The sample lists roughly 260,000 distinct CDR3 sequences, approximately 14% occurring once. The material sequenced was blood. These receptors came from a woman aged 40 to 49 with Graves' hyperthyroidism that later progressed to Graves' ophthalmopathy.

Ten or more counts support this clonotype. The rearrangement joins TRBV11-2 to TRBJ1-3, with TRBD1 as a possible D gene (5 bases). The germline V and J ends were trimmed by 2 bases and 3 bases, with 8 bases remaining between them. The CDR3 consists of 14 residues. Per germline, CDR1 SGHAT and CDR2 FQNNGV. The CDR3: CASSLTGLGNTIYF. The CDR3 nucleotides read TGTGCCAGCAGCTTAACAGGTCTTGGAAACACCATATATTTT. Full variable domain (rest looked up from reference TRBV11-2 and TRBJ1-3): EAGVAQSPRYKIIEKRQSVAFWCNPISGHATLYWYQQILGQGPKLLIQFQNNGVVDDSQLPKDRFSAERLKGVDSTLKIQPAKLEDSAVYLCASSLTGLGNTIYFGEGSWLTVV.

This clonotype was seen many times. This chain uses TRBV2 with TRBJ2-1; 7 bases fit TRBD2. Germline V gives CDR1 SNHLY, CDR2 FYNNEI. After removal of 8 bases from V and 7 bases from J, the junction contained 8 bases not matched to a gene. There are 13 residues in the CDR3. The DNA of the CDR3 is TGTGCCAGCTTTCCGGGACTACGGAATGAGCAGTTCTTC. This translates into CASFPGLRNEQFF. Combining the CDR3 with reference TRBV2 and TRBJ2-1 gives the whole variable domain EPEVTQTPSHQVTQMGQEVILRCVPISNHLYFYWYRQILGQKVEFLVSFYNNEISEKSEIFDDQFSVERPDGSNFTLKIRSTKLEDSAMYFCASFPGLRNEQFFGPGTRLTVL.

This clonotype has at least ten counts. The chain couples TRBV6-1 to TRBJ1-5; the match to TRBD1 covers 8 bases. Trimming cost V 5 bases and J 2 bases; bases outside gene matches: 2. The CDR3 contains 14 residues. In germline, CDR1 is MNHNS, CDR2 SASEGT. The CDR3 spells CASSMGQGNQPQHF. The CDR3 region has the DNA TGTGCCAGCAGTATGGGACAGGGCAATCAGCCCCAGCATTTT.

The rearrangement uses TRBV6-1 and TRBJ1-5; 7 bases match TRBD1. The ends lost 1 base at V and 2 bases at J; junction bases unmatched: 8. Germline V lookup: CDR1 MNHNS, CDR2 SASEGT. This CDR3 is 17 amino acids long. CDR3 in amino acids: CASSEGRQGNGNQPQHF. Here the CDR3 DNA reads TGTGCCAGCAGTGAAGGTCGACAGGGTAACGGCAATCAGCCCCAGCATTTT.

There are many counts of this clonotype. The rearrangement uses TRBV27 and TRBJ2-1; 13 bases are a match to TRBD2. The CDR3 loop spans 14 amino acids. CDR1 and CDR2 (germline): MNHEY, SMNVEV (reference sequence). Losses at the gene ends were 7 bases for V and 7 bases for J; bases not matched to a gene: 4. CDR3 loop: CASIGLAGANEQFF. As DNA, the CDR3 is TGTGCCAGCATAGGACTAGCGGGAGCAAATGAGCAGTTCTTC.

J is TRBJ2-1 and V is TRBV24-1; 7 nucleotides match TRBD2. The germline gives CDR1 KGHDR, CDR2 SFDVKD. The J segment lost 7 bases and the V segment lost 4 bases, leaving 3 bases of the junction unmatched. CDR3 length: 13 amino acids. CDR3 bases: TGTGCCACCAGTGAACTAGCGACTAATGAGCAGTTCTTC. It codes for CATSELATNEQFF.

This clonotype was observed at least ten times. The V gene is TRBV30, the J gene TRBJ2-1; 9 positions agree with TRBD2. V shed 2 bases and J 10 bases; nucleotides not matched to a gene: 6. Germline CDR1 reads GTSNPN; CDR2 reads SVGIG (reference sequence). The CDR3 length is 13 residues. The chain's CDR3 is CAWSRLAGWEQFF. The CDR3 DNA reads TGTGCCTGGAGTCGTCTAGCGGGATGGGAGCAGTTCTTC.

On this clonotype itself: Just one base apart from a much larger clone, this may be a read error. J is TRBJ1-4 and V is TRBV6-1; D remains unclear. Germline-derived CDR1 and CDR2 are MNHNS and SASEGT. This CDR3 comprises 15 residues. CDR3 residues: CACSLGIQTNEKLFF. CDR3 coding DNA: TGTGCCTGCAGTTTAGGGATCCAGACTAATGAAAAACTGTTTTTT.

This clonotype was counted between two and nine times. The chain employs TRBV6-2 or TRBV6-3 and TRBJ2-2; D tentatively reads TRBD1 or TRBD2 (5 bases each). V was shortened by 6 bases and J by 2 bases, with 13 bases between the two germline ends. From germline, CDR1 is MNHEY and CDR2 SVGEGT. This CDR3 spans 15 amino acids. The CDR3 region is CASSQGAYNTGELFF. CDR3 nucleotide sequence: TGTGCCAGCAGCCAGGGAGCGTATAACACCGGGGAGCTGTTTTTT.

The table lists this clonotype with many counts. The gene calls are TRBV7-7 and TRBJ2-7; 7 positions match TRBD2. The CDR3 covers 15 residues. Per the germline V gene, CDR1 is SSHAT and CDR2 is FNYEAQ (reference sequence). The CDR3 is CASPETPSGTYEQYF. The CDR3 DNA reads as TGTGCTAGTCCCGAGACCCCTAGCGGAACCTACGAGCAGTACTTC. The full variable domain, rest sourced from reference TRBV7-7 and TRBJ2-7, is GAGVSQSPRYKVTKRGQDVTLRCDPISSHATLYWYQQALGQGPEFLTYFNYEAQPDKSGLPSDRFSAERPEGSISTLTIQRTEQRDSAMYRCASPETPSGTYEQYFGPGTRLTVT.

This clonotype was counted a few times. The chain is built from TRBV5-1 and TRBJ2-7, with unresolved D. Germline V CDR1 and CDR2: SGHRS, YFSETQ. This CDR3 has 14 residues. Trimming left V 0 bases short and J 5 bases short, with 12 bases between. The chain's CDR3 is CASSLEGYQDEQYF. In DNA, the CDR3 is TGCGCCAGCAGCTTGGAAGGCTATCAAGACGAGCAGTACTTC.

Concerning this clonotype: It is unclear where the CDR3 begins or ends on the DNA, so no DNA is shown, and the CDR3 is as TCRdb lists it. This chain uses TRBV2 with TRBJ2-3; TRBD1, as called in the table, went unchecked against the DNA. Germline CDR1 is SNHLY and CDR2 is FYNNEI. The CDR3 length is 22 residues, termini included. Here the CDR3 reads CASSSFRLRFGAGTLNTDTQYF.

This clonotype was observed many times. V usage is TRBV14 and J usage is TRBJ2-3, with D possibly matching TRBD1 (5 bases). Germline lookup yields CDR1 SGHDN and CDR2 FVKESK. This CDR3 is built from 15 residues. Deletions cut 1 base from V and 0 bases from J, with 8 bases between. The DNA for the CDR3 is TGTGCCAGCAGCCAAGTGACAGCTAGCACAGATACGCAGTATTTT. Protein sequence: CASSQVTASTDTQYF.

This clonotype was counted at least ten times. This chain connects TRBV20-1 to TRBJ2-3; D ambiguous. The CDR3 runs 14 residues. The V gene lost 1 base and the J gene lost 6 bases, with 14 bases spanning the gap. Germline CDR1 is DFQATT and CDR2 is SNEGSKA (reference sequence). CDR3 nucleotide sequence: TGCAGTGCTAGAGCCGGACCGAGTAGCGATACGCAGTATTTT. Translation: CSARAGPSSDTQYF.

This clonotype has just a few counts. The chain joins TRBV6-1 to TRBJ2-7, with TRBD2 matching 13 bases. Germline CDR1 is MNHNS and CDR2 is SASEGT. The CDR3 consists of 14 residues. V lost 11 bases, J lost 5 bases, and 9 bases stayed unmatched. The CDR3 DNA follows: TGTGCCTGCGGACCCGGACTAGCGGGAGACGAGCAGTACTTC. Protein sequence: CACGPGLAGDEQYF.